This TCR beta chain originates from a study of metastatic and nonmetastatic thyroid tumors. MiXCR re-clonotyped the PCR reads for TCRdb. The data show just under 20,000 clones, 37% seen once. From germline, CDR1 is LNHDA and CDR2 SQIVND (reference sequence). Trimming stripped 7 bases from V and 1 base from J, with 9 bases between. The length of the CDR3 is 13 residues. Concerning this clone itself: What it recognizes is unknown.

General study points: The reported finding was significantly higher TCR beta diversity in malignant thyroid tumors relative to benign nodules, in blood and tumor.

No patient received treatment before thyroid surgery. V usage is TRBV19 and J usage is TRBJ2-3; D gene ambiguous. This TCR was recovered from a female donor with papillary thyroid cancer or a benign thyroid nodule (not recorded which). Some clones in this sample may be carry-over from other donors' samples. Sequencing was performed on tumor tissue. CDR3 bases: TGTGCCAGTAATAATGGACGCACAGATACGCAGTATTTT. This sequence encodes CASNNGRTDTQYF.